This TCR beta chain is from a study of shared clonotypes between healthy human individuals. Generated by immunoSEQ multiplex PCR, the TCRdb table keeps only in-frame clones and is missing some. The sample comprises approximately 470,000 clones, approximately 82% of which are singletons, and around 12% rests with the top ten. The germline V gene encodes CDR1 MNHEY and CDR2 SVGAGI. The germline V and J ends were trimmed by 6 bases and 1 base, with 12 bases remaining between them. The CDR3 is made up of 14 amino acids. Worth noting for this clone: This sample also contains other DNA sequences that code for the same CDR3.

Sequencing was performed on PBMCs. The rearrangement links TRBV6-5 to TRBJ1-1; the D gene is possibly TRBD1 (6 bases). The source of this sequence is a woman between 40 and 50 years old in good health. Some clones in this sample may be carry-over from other donors' samples. CDR3 residues: CASRPGTRNTEAFF. As DNA, the CDR3 is TGTGCCAGCAGGCCCGGGACAAGGAACACTGAAGCTTTCTTT.